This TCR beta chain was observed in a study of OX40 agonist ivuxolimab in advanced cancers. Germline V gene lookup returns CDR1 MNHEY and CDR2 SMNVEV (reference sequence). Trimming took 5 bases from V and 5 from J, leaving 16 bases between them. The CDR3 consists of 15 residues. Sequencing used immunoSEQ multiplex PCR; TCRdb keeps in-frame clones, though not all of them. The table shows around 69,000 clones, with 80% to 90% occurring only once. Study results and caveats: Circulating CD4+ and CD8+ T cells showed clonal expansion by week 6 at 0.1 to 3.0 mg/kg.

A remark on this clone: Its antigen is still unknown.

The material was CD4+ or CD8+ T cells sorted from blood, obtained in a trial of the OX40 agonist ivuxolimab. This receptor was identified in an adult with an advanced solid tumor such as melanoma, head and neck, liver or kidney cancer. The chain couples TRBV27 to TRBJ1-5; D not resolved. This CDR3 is CASSPVEGRDQPQHF. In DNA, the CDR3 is TGTGCCAGCAGTCCGGTCGAAGGGAGGGATCAGCCCCAGCATTTT.